This T cell receptor beta chain stems from a study of cytomegalovirus exposure and HLA in healthy donors. Background on the study: Earlier, 95 million to 130 million unique TCR beta sequences were recovered from roughly 170 million T cells by an analysis. Notes on the study in general: Sequencing likely caused a cluster of highly shared sequence variants.

This PCR relied on a set of 60 Vbeta primers and 13 Jbeta primers. Sequenced by immunoSEQ multiplex PCR; TCRdb stores in-frame clones only, minus some. The repertoire has roughly 54,000 clones, about two thirds of them found once; the top ten carry roughly 21%. The CDR3 spans 13 residues. Germline values: CDR1 SEHNR, CDR2 FQNEAQ (reference sequence). About this clone: Antigen: not known. One junction end disagrees with the germline gene, perhaps due to a read error.

The sequence came from an older woman in good health and CMV-seropositive. The sample consisted of PBMCs. V gene TRBV7-9 combines with J gene TRBJ2-7, with 7 bases matching TRBD1. This chain's CDR3 is CSSSSTGSYEQYF. CDR3 DNA: TGTTCCAGCAGCTCGACAGGGTCCTACGAGCAGTACTTC.